This T cell receptor beta chain was obtained from a study of T cell responses to AZD1222 COVID-19 vaccine. Study results and limitations: Reportedly, close to half of spike-specific TCRs are directed against unmutated variant regions. No repertoire was sampled before or during the peak T cell response, only after it. Possibly, clonal diversity was underestimated; donors were largely white British and included more females. Spike was spanned by vaccine-associated CD4 TCRs, with dominance at 160-218 and 743-854.

Some clones are missing from TCRdb's copy, which holds only in-frame ones; the method was immunoSEQ multiplex PCR. The sample yields about 140,000 clones, 80% to 95% seen once. V gave up 3 bases and J gave up 6 bases, with 5 bases separating them. CDR3 size: 12 residues. Germline V gene sequence: CDR1 SEHNR, CDR2 FQNEAQ (reference sequence). Regarding this clone: No antigen is known for it.

The receptor was derived from an adult in good health. The material sequenced was peripheral blood, taken on day 0 of AZD1222 vaccination. The V gene is TRBV7-9, the J gene TRBJ1-4; D is undetermined. The CDR3 here is CASSFGDEKLFF. CDR3 sequence (DNA): TGTGCCAGCAGCTTTGGGGATGAAAAACTGTTTTTT.